The T cell receptor (beta chain) under discussion was sequenced for a study of cytomegalovirus exposure and HLA in healthy donors. Study results and caveats: It was likely that a cluster of highly shared sequence variants was a sequencing artifact. About 87% or about 30% of the time was how often most TCR beta V segments were productive, according to an earlier analysis. Some V segments (TRBV6-2 and TRBV6-3 among them) were excluded as indistinguishable.

PCR employed 60 Vbeta and 13 Jbeta primers. Sequenced by immunoSEQ multiplex PCR; TCRdb stores in-frame clones only, minus some. The sample carries fewer than 65,000 clones, about 89% recorded once. Points on this clone: Its antigen is still unknown. The sample contains more than one DNA sequence encoding this CDR3.

Germline V gene lookup returns CDR1 SGDLS and CDR2 YYNGEE. V lost 2 bases to trimming and J lost 3 bases; unmatched junction nucleotides: 2. The CDR3 has 14 amino acids. The chain combines TRBV9 with TRBJ2-5, with TRBD2 matching 9 bases. This TCR was sampled from a man aged 18 to 29 in good health and CMV-seronegative. Sample: PBMCs. CDR3 sequence reads: CASSVSGGEETQYF. The CDR3 DNA reads TGTGCCAGCAGCGTTAGCGGGGGTGAAGAGACCCAGTACTTC.